A single sample is the source of the 24 T cell receptor beta chains below, sequenced in a study of Ad26.COV2.S vaccination and SARS-CoV-2 variants. The protocol was immunoSEQ multiplex PCR, while the TCRdb copy is restricted to in-frame clones and leaves out a portion. The table lists hundreds of thousands of clones, more than 85% of them singletons. Stated treatment: 19 received Ad26.COV2.S at low or high dose, single or two shots; about 5 received placebo; per-sample allocation not given. Sampling occurred on day 63 after the first vaccine or placebo injection. The sequenced sample was peripheral blood, obtained in a trial of Ad26.COV2.S vaccine versus placebo. These receptors all come from a person between 18 and 65 years old who received the Ad26.COV2.S COVID-19 vaccine or a placebo.

The chain has TRBV4-2 and TRBJ2-1; 10 bases are a match to TRBD2. The CDR3 loop spans 15 amino acids. V shed 5 bases and J 6 bases; nucleotides not matched to a gene: 7. Looked up from germline, CDR1 is LGHNA and CDR2 is YNFKEQ. CDR3 amino acids: CASSFPGTSANEQFF. CDR3 DNA: TGTGCCAGCAGCTTTCCCGGGACTAGCGCCAATGAGCAGTTCTTC.

The chain has TRBV2 and TRBJ2-1; D is possibly TRBD1 (6 bases). The CDR3 runs 13 residues. V lost 6 bases, J lost 8 bases, and 14 bases lay in between. CDR1 and CDR2 from the germline V gene are SNHLY and FYNNEI. Here the CDR3 reads CASRPRRGDEQFF. The CDR3, as DNA: TGTGCCAGCAGGCCGCGCAGGGGTGATGAGCAGTTCTTC.

The chain is built from TRBV5-5 and TRBJ1-5; D remains ambiguous. The CDR3 totals 15 residues. The germline V and J ends were trimmed by 0 bases and 0 bases, with 7 bases remaining between them. CDR1 is SGHKS, CDR2 YYEKEE, per germline (reference sequence). This CDR3 is CASSLAGGSNQPQHF. CDR3 coding DNA: TGTGCCAGCAGCTTGGCAGGTGGTAGCAATCAGCCCCAGCATTTT.

This clone was observed once. The chain joins TRBV6-5 to TRBJ1-2; 9 bases agree with TRBD1. In germline, CDR1 is MNHEY, CDR2 SVGAGI. Trimming at V came to 1 base and at J to 2 bases, leaving 5 bases not matched to a gene. CDR3 size: 16 residues. The CDR3 here is CASSYFAGTGNYGYTF. The CDR3 DNA reads as TGTGCCAGCAGTTACTTCGCCGGGACAGGGAACTATGGCTACACCTTC.

The rearrangement links TRBV6-2 or TRBV6-3 to TRBJ2-3; no clear D gene. Germline V gene data show CDR1 as MNHEY and CDR2 as SVGEGT. V was trimmed by 5 bases and J by 2 bases, leaving 8 bases between them. The CDR3 extends over 13 amino acids. DNA for the CDR3: TGTGCCAGCAGTATCACTCTCACAGATACGCAGTATTTT. The encoded protein is CASSITLTDTQYF.

This chain uses TRBV6-1 with TRBJ1-2, with D uncertain. V shed 2 bases and J shed 1 base, with 11 bases lying between them. Germline CDR1 MNHNS, CDR2 SASEGT. The CDR3 sequence is 15 residues long. CDR3 bases: TGTGCCAGCAGTGAAAACTGGGATTATAACTATGGCTACACCTTC. It is translated as CASSENWDYNYGYTF.

CDR3 residues: CASSIFGQWSGELFF. The DNA of the CDR3 is TGTGCCAGTAGTATCTTCGGACAGTGGAGCGGGGAGCTGTTTTTT. J is TRBJ2-2 and V is TRBV19; D perhaps matches TRBD1 (6 bases). From germline, CDR1 is LNHDA and CDR2 SQIVND (reference sequence). Trimming shortened V by 3 bases and J by 7 bases, and 15 bases separated the two germline ends. The CDR3 is made up of 15 amino acids.

This clone showed up just a few times. This CDR3 is also generated by other DNA sequences in the sample. The V call is TRBV7-2, the J call TRBJ1-5; no definite D call. CDR1 SGHTA and CDR2 FQGNSA come from the germline V gene. Deletions cut 5 bases from V and 4 bases from J, with 6 bases between. The CDR3 has 12 amino acids. CDR3 protein: CASSLVNQPQHF. In DNA form, the CDR3 reads TGTGCCAGCAGCCTGGTGAATCAGCCCCAGCATTTT.

The chain couples TRBV3-1 (or the pseudogene TRBV3-2) to TRBJ2-1; D ambiguous. The CDR3 has 14 residues. The V end lost 0 bases, the J end lost 8 bases, and 11 bases lay between the germline ends. Germline CDR1 is LGHDT and CDR2 is YNNKEL (reference sequence). Written as DNA, the CDR3 is TGTGCCAGCAGCCAAGATGCAGGTACATATGAGCAGTTCTTC. It encodes CASSQDAGTYEQFF.

This rearrangement joins TRBV7-3 to TRBJ2-3, with D uncertain. CDR1 and CDR2 (germline): SGHTA, FQGTGA. The CDR3 runs 16 residues. The ends were cut back, 0 bases at V and 3 bases at J, with 13 bases in the middle. Here the CDR3 DNA reads TGTGCCAGCAGCTTAACGCCGACTTACTCTACAGATACGCAGTATTTT. Amino acid sequence: CASSLTPTYSTDTQYF. Complete variable domain (other parts from reference TRBV7-3 and TRBJ2-3): GAGVSQTPSNKVTEKGKYVELRCDPISGHTALYWYRQSLGQGPEFLIYFQGTGAADDSGLPNDRFFAVRPEGSVSTLKIQRTERGDSAVYLCASSLTPTYSTDTQYFGPGTRLTVL.

This rearrangement joins TRBV30 to TRBJ1-1, with 7 positions matching TRBD1. The V gene's germline CDR1 is GTSNPN and CDR2 SVGIG (reference sequence). The J segment lost 5 bases and the V segment lost 3 bases, leaving 9 bases of the junction unmatched. The CDR3 extends over 14 amino acids. CDR3 nucleotide sequence: TGTGCCTGGAGGCTCCCAGGGGGAAAGACTGAAGCTTTCTTT. As protein: CAWRLPGGKTEAFF.

This chain joins TRBV5-1 and TRBJ1-4; unclear D gene. CDR1 is SGHRS, CDR2 YFSETQ, per germline. The CDR3 is 14 residues long. Trimming left V 0 bases short and J 5 bases short, with 8 bases between. The CDR3 reads CASSLGGGNEKLFF. The CDR3 region has the DNA TGCGCCAGCAGCTTGGGTGGAGGGAATGAAAAACTGTTTTTT.

V usage is TRBV7-8 and J usage is TRBJ2-7; tentatively, D is TRBD2 (5 bases). V was trimmed by 5 bases and J by 3 bases, leaving 11 bases between them. This CDR3 has 13 residues. Germline values: CDR1 SGHVS, CDR2 FQNEAQ. CDR3 loop: CASSPGVLYEQYF. Here the CDR3 DNA reads TGTGCCAGCAGCCCCGGGGTCCTCTACGAGCAGTACTTC.

This sequence joins TRBV6-5 and TRBJ2-3, with D maybe TRBD2 (6 bases). Germline-derived CDR1 and CDR2 are MNHEY and SVGAGI. This CDR3 has 14 amino acids. V dropped 0 bases and J dropped 3 bases, with 7 bases sitting between them. DNA for the CDR3: TGTGCCAGCAGTTACTCGACTAGTACAGATACGCAGTATTTT. Protein product: CASSYSTSTDTQYF.

This clone was counted a single time. This rearrangement joins TRBV10-1 to TRBJ1-1, with a weak D call TRBD1 (5 bases). Germline assignment: CDR1 WNHNN and CDR2 SYGVQD (reference sequence). CDR3 length: 16 residues. V lost 4 bases and J 4 bases, leaving 19 bases between the germline ends. The CDR3, as DNA: TGCGCCAGCAGTGGGCGCGGGGGGAGGAGGTGCACTGAAGCTTTCTTT. It codes for CASSGRGGRRCTEAFF.

The genes are TRBV7-2 and TRBJ1-1; D perhaps matches TRBD1 (6 bases). This CDR3 spans 19 amino acids. The ends were cut back, 3 bases at V and 4 bases at J, with 27 bases in the middle. Germline V gene lookup returns CDR1 SGHTA and CDR2 FQGNSA. CDR3 sequence reads: CASSLDTHRPGQGPTEAFF. The CDR3 DNA sequence: TGTGCCAGCAGCTTGGACACCCATCGACCGGGACAAGGACCCACTGAAGCTTTCTTT.

This clone occurred once. The rearrangement joins TRBV3-1 (or the pseudogene TRBV3-2) to TRBJ2-5, with D unclear. Deletions cut 3 bases from V and 1 base from J, with 3 bases between. This CDR3 has 12 residues. CDR1 and CDR2 from the germline V gene are LGHDT and YNNKEL (reference sequence). The CDR3 reads CASSHFQETQYF. Here the CDR3 DNA reads TGTGCCAGCAGCCACTTCCAAGAGACCCAGTACTTC.

This chain links TRBV7-8 with TRBJ2-7; D not resolved. Trimming stripped 1 base from V and 6 bases from J, with 10 bases between. Per germline, CDR1 SGHVS and CDR2 FQNEAQ. The CDR3 covers 13 residues. The CDR3 region has the DNA TGTGCCAGCAGCTTAGATCAGGACGCCGAGCAGTACTTC. This encodes CASSLDQDAEQYF.

The chain combines TRBV9 with TRBJ1-5; no clear D. V lost 3 bases and J 7 bases, leaving 17 bases between the germline ends. CDR1 and CDR2 from the germline V gene are SGDLS and YYNGEE. The CDR3 consists of 15 residues. In DNA, the CDR3 is TGTGCCAGCAGCGCCGCGGACCTTTCCGGCCAGCCCCAGCATTTT. Its translation: CASSAADLSGQPQHF.

The V gene is TRBV6-6, the J gene TRBJ1-5; a possible D gene is TRBD1 (5 bases). CDR3 length equals 15 residues. V gave up 6 bases and J gave up 3 bases, with 15 bases separating them. CDR1 is MNHNY and CDR2 is SVGAGI in the germline V gene (reference sequence). Here the CDR3 DNA reads TGTGCCAGCAGCCCAGGATTTGGGACCAATCAGCCCCAGCATTTT. This encodes CASSPGFGTNQPQHF.

This clone was observed a few times. The chain employs TRBV7-2 and TRBJ2-2; D is unresolved. CDR3 length: 15 amino acids. V was clipped by 5 bases and J by 1 base, with 11 bases between them. The V gene's germline CDR1 is SGHTA and CDR2 FQGNSA. CDR3 bases: TGTGCCAGCAGCCCCGAGGCGCGGAACACCGGGGAGCTGTTTTTT. Its translation: CASSPEARNTGELFF.

The V gene is TRBV6-1, the J gene TRBJ1-4; 9 nucleotides line up with TRBD1. Germline V gene sequence: CDR1 MNHNS, CDR2 SASEGT. V shed 3 bases and J 6 bases; nucleotides not matched to a gene: 2. The CDR3 has 14 residues. The CDR3 region is CASSETGGYEKLFF. The CDR3 DNA sequence: TGTGCCAGCAGTGAGACAGGGGGATATGAAAAACTGTTTTTT.

V usage is TRBV13 and J usage is TRBJ2-2; D not resolved. Germline V gene sequence: CDR1 PRHDT, CDR2 FYEKMQ (reference sequence). The V end lost 1 base, the J end lost 4 bases, and 10 bases lay between the germline ends. The CDR3 contains 15 residues. CDR3 region: CASSLASRGTGELFF. CDR3 in DNA: TGTGCCAGCAGCTTAGCGAGTAGAGGCACCGGGGAGCTGTTTTTT. The variable domain in full, completed from reference TRBV13 and TRBJ2-2, reads AAGVIQSPRHLIKEKRETATLKCYPIPRHDTVYWYQQGPGQDPQFLISFYEKMQSDKGSIPDRFSAQQFSDYHSELNMSSLELGDSALYFCASSLASRGTGELFFGEGSRLTVL.

The V gene is TRBV7-2, the J gene TRBJ2-1; TRBD2 might be the D (5 bases). V was shortened by 6 bases and J by 0 bases, with 12 bases between the two germline ends. In germline, CDR1 is SGHTA, CDR2 FQGNSA. The CDR3 length is 15 residues. The CDR3 DNA follows: TGTGCCAGCAGGGAGGCGGGTCGCTCCTACAATGAGCAGTTCTTC. Translating it yields CASREAGRSYNEQFF.